A selection of T cell receptor beta chains follows, all from one sample in a study of read filtering for tumor transcriptome and immune sequencing. TCRdb reanalysed the reads using MiXCR and keeps one entry per CDR3 protein. The sample carries tens of thousands of distinct CDR3 sequences, 20% to 25% recorded once. Material: a population of CD138-negative cells sorted from bone marrow. The receptors here all came from a donor at least 40 years old with multiple myeloma. Both conserved end residues are part of each CDR3. D genes are given only for firm matches. Clone size is shown for a subset of rows, as once, few, many or a class of expanded clone.

j_gene | d_gene | v_gene | abundance | CDR3aa | CDR3nt
TRBJ2-7 | . | TRBV5-1 | many | CASSPGTSSSYEQYF | TGCGCCAGCAGCCCGGGGACTTCTAGCTCCTACGAGCAGTACTTC
TRBJ1-1 | . | TRBV12-3/TRBV12-4 | many | CASSPPVRRRNTEAFF | TGTGCCAGCAGTCCCCCAGTCCGCCGGCGGAACACTGAAGCTTTCTTT
TRBJ1-4 | . | TRBV12-3/TRBV12-4 | few | CASSPRSNEKLFF | TGTGCCAGCAGTCCAAGGTCTAATGAAAAACTGTTTTTT
TRBJ2-1 | TRBD2 | TRBV3-1 | many | CASSHRGDYNEQFF | TGTGCCAGCAGCCACCGGGGGGACTACAATGAGCAGTTCTTC
TRBJ1-5 | . | TRBV12-3/TRBV12-4 | many | CASSWPGGYQPQHF | TGTGCCAGCAGTTGGCCGGGGGGTTATCAGCCCCAGCATTTT
TRBJ1-1 | . | TRBV12-3/TRBV12-4 | many | CASSASGTEAFF | TGTGCCAGCAGTGCCTCGGGCACTGAAGCTTTCTTT
TRBJ2-1 | TRBD1 | TRBV20-1 | many | CSATYRGPEQFF | TGCAGTGCTACGTACAGGGGGCCCGAGCAGTTCTTC
TRBJ2-3 | . | TRBV28 | many | CASRGPGGDTQYF | TGTGCCAGCAGAGGACCCGGCGGCGATACGCAGTATTTT
TRBJ2-3 | . | TRBV2 | many | CASKGRVVSTDTQYF | TGTGCCAGCAAGGGGAGAGTAGTAAGCACAGATACGCAGTATTTT
TRBJ2-7 | . | TRBV2 | few | CASQVLGASSYEQYF | TGTGCCTCCCAGGTACTCGGGGCCAGCTCCTACGAGCAGTACTTC
TRBJ1-1 | . | TRBV5-1 | few | CASSFILNTEAFF | TGCGCCAGCAGCTTCATACTGAACACTGAAGCTTTCTTT
TRBJ2-2 | TRBD2 | TRBV18 | few | CASSPMLAVNTGELFF | TGTGCCAGCTCACCTATGCTAGCGGTCAACACCGGGGAGCTGTTTTTT
TRBJ2-5 | . | TRBV4-2 | few | CASSRATRETQYF | TGTGCCAGCAGCCGAGCTACTAGGGAGACCCAGTACTTC
TRBJ2-3 | . | TRBV21-1 | many | CASSKHSDRAKDTQYF | TGTGCCAGCAGCAAACATTCCGACAGGGCGAAAGATACGCAGTATTTT
TRBJ1-5 | . | TRBV6-5 | . | CASSPPGGNQPQHF | TGTGCCAGCAGTCCCCCCGGGGGCAATCAGCCCCAGCATTTT
TRBJ1-1 | TRBD1 | TRBV12-3/TRBV12-4 | many | CASSPTGQVRAFF | TGTGCCAGCAGCCCGACAGGGCAAGTTCGGGCTTTCTTT
TRBJ2-5 | TRBD2 | TRBV28 | many | CASSRSGTSRWAQYF | TGTGCCAGCAGCCGAAGCGGGACTAGTCGGTGGGCCCAGTACTTC
TRBJ2-3 | . | TRBV5-1 | . | CASRSQWTNTDTQYF | TGCGCCAGCAGATCCCAGTGGACGAACACAGATACGCAGTATTTT
TRBJ2-7 | . | TRBV20-1 | many | CSARDLGGLPDREQYF | TGCAGTGCTAGAGATCTGGGGGGACTCCCTGATCGGGAGCAGTACTTC
TRBJ2-7 | . | TRBV25-1 | . | CASSESGRREQYF | TGTGCCAGCAGTGAGTCCGGACGCAGGGAGCAGTACTTC
TRBJ1-1 | . | TRBV5-5 | many | CASSLFRMNTEAFF | TGTGCCAGCAGCTTGTTTAGAATGAACACTGAAGCTTTCTTT
TRBJ1-1 | . | TRBV6-6 | many | CASRTGGRASFF | TGTGCCAGCAGAACGGGAGGGCGTGCGTCTTTCTTT
TRBJ2-7 | . | TRBV28 | many | CASSLLQGLLAEQYF | TGTGCCAGCAGTTTACTACAGGGACTATTGGCTGAGCAGTACTTC
TRBJ1-2 | TRBD1 | TRBV29-1 | . | CRVSPDRVNSGYTF | TGCAGAGTTTCCCCGGACAGGGTGAACTCTGGCTACACCTTC
TRBJ1-4 | . | TRBV5-5 | many | CASSFLGGTNEKLFF | TGTGCCAGCAGCTTCCTGGGGGGCACTAATGAAAAACTGTTTTTT
TRBJ2-3 | . | TRBV5-5 | . | CASSLYQGMVDTQYF | TGTGCCAGCAGCTTGTACCAGGGTATGGTAGATACGCAGTATTTT
TRBJ1-5 | . | TRBV9 | many | CASSVDGWVGQPQHF | TGTGCCAGCAGCGTAGATGGGTGGGTCGGCCAGCCCCAGCATTTT
TRBJ2-5 | TRBD1 | TRBV5-1 | many | CASSPQGAVGETQYF | TGCGCCAGCAGCCCACAGGGGGCTGTGGGGGAGACCCAGTACTTC
TRBJ1-1 | TRBD1 | TRBV5-4 | . | CVSSSGTGGSGTEAFF | TGTGTCAGCAGCTCCGGGACAGGGGGAAGTGGCACTGAAGCTTTCTTT
TRBJ1-1 | . | TRBV6-5 | many | CASSYSGQLDTEAFF | TGTGCCAGCAGTTACTCCGGACAGTTGGACACTGAAGCTTTCTTT
TRBJ2-7 | TRBD1 | TRBV6-5 | many | CASSYDRGYEQYF | TGTGCCAGCAGTTACGACAGGGGCTACGAGCAGTACTTC
TRBJ2-1 | TRBD1 | TRBV28 | few | CASILGQGRNEQFF | TGTGCCAGCATTCTAGGACAGGGAAGGAATGAGCAGTTCTTC
TRBJ1-1 | . | TRBV5-1 | many | CASSFHMTGMNTEAFF | TGCGCCAGCAGCTTCCATATGACAGGAATGAACACTGAAGCTTTCTTT
TRBJ1-1 | TRBD1 | TRBV5-1 | many | CASSLQGQMNTEAFF | TGCGCCAGCAGCTTACAGGGACAGATGAACACTGAAGCTTTCTTT
TRBJ2-2 | . | TRBV19 | . | CASSIGSGELFF | TGTGCCAGTAGTATTGGGTCCGGGGAGCTGTTTTTT
TRBJ2-7 | . | TRBV6-2/TRBV6-3 | many | CASSYLRPEEGYEQYF | TGTGCCAGCAGTTACCTACGCCCAGAAGAGGGGTACGAGCAGTACTTC
TRBJ2-5 | . | TRBV12-3/TRBV12-4 | . | CASSFFQALQETQYF | TGTGCCAGCAGTTTCTTCCAGGCCCTGCAGGAGACCCAGTACTTC
TRBJ2-3 | . | TRBV6-6 | . | CASSHGEGGTQYF | TGTGCCAGCAGCCACGGCGAAGGCGGCACGCAGTATTTT
TRBJ1-6 | TRBD1 | TRBV7-3 | many | CASSRDRNSPLHF | TGTGCCAGCAGTAGGGACAGAAATTCACCCCTCCACTTT
TRBJ2-1 | . | TRBV29-1 | many | CSVEDRGPSSYNEQFF | TGCAGCGTTGAAGATCGGGGCCCAAGCTCCTACAATGAGCAGTTCTTC
TRBJ2-1 | TRBD1 | TRBV7-9 | many | CASSLGQGENEQFF | TGTGCCAGCAGCTTGGGACAGGGAGAAAATGAGCAGTTCTTC
TRBJ2-5 | . | TRBV28 | many | CASSPIPYEETQYF | TGTGCCAGCAGTCCCATCCCGTATGAGGAGACCCAGTACTTC
TRBJ2-7 | . | TRBV28 | many | CASSTPGGVQYF | TGTGCCAGCAGTACCCCCGGCGGGGTGCAGTACTTC
TRBJ2-1 | . | TRBV7-3 | many | CASSLGPDAYNEQFF | TGTGCCAGCAGCTTAGGACCCGATGCCTACAATGAGCAGTTCTTC
TRBJ1-4 | . | TRBV7-9 | . | CASSKQRDIRNEELFF | TGTGCCAGCAGCAAGCAACGGGACATACGGAATGAAGAACTGTTTTTT
TRBJ1-3 | . | TRBV28 | many | CASSLSGGNTIYF | TGTGCCAGCAGTTTATCTGGGGGAAACACCATATATTTT
TRBJ2-3 | TRBD1 | TRBV5-1 | many | CASSLGTGAHSDTQYF | TGCGCCAGCAGCCTGGGGACAGGGGCCCACTCAGATACGCAGTATTTT
TRBJ2-4 | . | TRBV3-1 | many | CASSPRGVAKNIQYF | TGTGCCAGCAGCCCTAGAGGGGTAGCCAAAAACATTCAGTACTTC
TRBJ2-1 | TRBD2 | TRBV2 | many | CASSDQRGSNEQFF | TGTGCCAGCAGTGATCAGCGGGGGTCAAATGAGCAGTTCTTC
TRBJ2-1 | . | TRBV19 | . | CASSIGLVRVPYNEQFF | TGTGCCAGTAGTATAGGGCTAGTGAGAGTCCCCTACAATGAGCAGTTCTTC
TRBJ2-3 | TRBD2 | TRBV5-1 | many | CASSYSGGTDTQYF | TGCGCCAGCAGCTACAGCGGGGGCACAGATACGCAGTATTTT
TRBJ2-6 | . | TRBV6-5 | few | CASRGTPSSGANVLTF | TGTGCCAGCAGGGGGACACCTAGCTCTGGGGCCAACGTCCTGACTTTC
TRBJ1-1 | . | TRBV5-1 | many | CASSFAGNTEAFF | TGCGCCAGCAGCTTTGCAGGGAACACTGAAGCTTTCTTT
TRBJ2-7 | . | TRBV19 | many | CASSIGTGSYEQYF | TGTGCCAGTAGTATCGGGACTGGCTCCTACGAGCAGTACTTC
TRBJ1-2 | . | TRBV29-1 | few | CSGSLANYGYTF | TGCAGCGGGTCGTTAGCTAACTATGGCTACACCTTC
TRBJ2-2 | . | TRBV29-1 | many | CSVEGATPGELFF | TGCAGCGTTGAGGGCGCAACCCCCGGGGAGCTGTTTTTT
TRBJ2-5 | TRBD2 | TRBV5-6 | few | CASSHRTSLETQYF | TGTGCCAGCAGCCACCGGACTAGCCTGGAGACCCAGTACTTC
TRBJ1-5 | . | TRBV12-3/TRBV12-4 | . | CASSPQGGTPQHF | TGTGCCAGCAGCCCACAGGGAGGAACGCCCCAGCATTTT
TRBJ2-2 | . | TRBV5-5 | many | CASSWGRQDTGELFF | TGTGCCAGCAGCTGGGGGAGACAGGACACCGGGGAGCTGTTTTTT
TRBJ2-1 | TRBD1 | TRBV11-3 | . | CASSLKFGFSDRVIF | TGTGCCAGCAGCTTAAAATTCGGTTTTTCGGACAGGGTGATCTTC